Below are 10 T cell receptor beta chains sequenced from a single sample in a study of blood T cell repertoires in COVID-19 (dated by TCRdb to the early 2020s). Libraries were built with the immunoSEQ multiplex PCR assay. This is the immuneACCESS table as TCRdb keeps it, with only in-frame sequences that have V and J called. A part of the clones is gone; compared with another copy, unresolved V genes explain less than half, and the rest is unexplained. The sample has about 45,000 clones on record, roughly 92% of them singletons. The top ten hold 0.3% to 0.4% of the sample. Sequenced material: peripheral blood. The receptors stem from a man aged 50-59 years with COVID-19, enrolled during active disease.

The chain uses TRBV5-1 and TRBJ1-1; TRBD1 might be the D (5 bases). V shed 0 bases and J shed 6 bases, with 21 bases lying between them. CDR1 and CDR2 from the germline V gene are SGHRS and YFSETQ. This CDR3 is 17 amino acids long. CDR3 in amino acids: CASSLVTSGTGPSEAFF. The CDR3 DNA reads TGCGCCAGCAGCTTGGTTACCTCCGGTACAGGACCCTCTGAAGCTTTCTTT. Using reference TRBV5-1 and TRBJ1-1 for the parts outside the CDR3, the full variable domain is KAGVTQTPRYLIKTRGQQVTLSCSPISGHRSVSWYQQTPGQGLQFLFEYFSETQRNKGNFPGRFSGRQFSNSRSEMNVSTLELGDSALYLCASSLVTSGTGPSEAFFGQGTRLTVV.

The V and J genes are TRBV30 and TRBJ2-1; D remains ambiguous. The CDR3 extends over 14 amino acids. V was shortened by 4 bases and J by 8 bases, with 18 bases between the two germline ends. The germline gives CDR1 GTSNPN, CDR2 SVGIG (reference sequence). The CDR3 region is CAWTDTELWDEQFF. The CDR3 DNA reads as TGTGCCTGGACCGATACGGAGCTTTGGGATGAGCAGTTCTTC.

The chain is built from TRBV6-5 and TRBJ1-5; 7 positions match TRBD1. CDR1 is MNHEY, CDR2 SVGAGI, per germline. The CDR3 contains 14 residues. Trimming took 10 bases from V and 5 from J; bases not matched to a gene: 11. CDR3 amino acids: CATQPRQGHQPQHF. DNA of the CDR3: TGTGCCACTCAACCGCGACAGGGTCATCAGCCCCAGCATTTT.

This chain links TRBV18 with TRBJ2-2; the D gene is possibly TRBD2 (6 bases). CDR3 length equals 17 residues. In germline, CDR1 is KGHSH, CDR2 LQKENI. The germline V and J ends were trimmed by 2 bases and 0 bases, with 13 bases remaining between them. CDR3 DNA: TGTGCCAGCTCACCATCGGGGCGGGGCCCGAACACCGGGGAGCTGTTTTTT. Its translation: CASSPSGRGPNTGELFF.

The chain has TRBV19 and TRBJ2-1, with no clear D. The germline V gene encodes CDR1 LNHDA and CDR2 SQIVND (reference sequence). The ends were cut back, 8 bases at V and 4 bases at J, with 15 bases in the middle. This CDR3 has 14 amino acids. CDR3 bases: TGTGCCAGTGGAGACTTTAAGAGTTACAATGAGCAGTTCTTC. This encodes CASGDFKSYNEQFF.

The chain is built from TRBV6-5 and TRBJ2-7, with D maybe TRBD1 (6 bases). Trimming shortened V by 7 bases and J by 0 bases, and 16 bases separated the two germline ends. The length of the CDR3 is 15 residues. Germline V lookup: CDR1 MNHEY, CDR2 SVGAGI. CDR3 bases: TGTGCCAGCATCCCTGAGACAGGATTCTCCTACGAGCAGTACTTC. Its protein is CASIPETGFSYEQYF.

The chain uses TRBV30 and TRBJ2-7, with TRBD2 identical over 7 bases. Germline trimming cut 5 bases from V and 7 bases from J; bases unmatched to any gene: 8. The CDR3 totals 12 residues. Germline V lookup: CDR1 GTSNPN, CDR2 SVGIG (reference sequence). CDR3 bases: TGTGCCTGGGGTGGACTAGTTGGAGAGCAGTACTTC. Translated: CAWGGLVGEQYF.

This chain links TRBV3-1 (or the pseudogene TRBV3-2) with TRBJ2-7; a possible D gene is TRBD2 (5 bases). Trimming cost V 0 bases and J 6 bases, with 15 bases left between them. This CDR3 has 15 residues. The germline V gene encodes CDR1 LGHDT and CDR2 YNNKEL (reference sequence). The CDR3 nucleotides read TGTGCCAGCAGCCAAGACTTAGCGCGAGAGGGCGAGCAGTACTTC. Translating it yields CASSQDLAREGEQYF.

The V and J genes are TRBV10-3 and TRBJ2-1; 7 bases agree with TRBD2. CDR1 is ENHRY and CDR2 is SYGVKD in the germline V gene. The CDR3 sequence is 15 residues long. V shed 1 base, J shed 8 bases, and the junction held 8 bases outside the gene matches. The DNA of the CDR3 is TGTGCCATCAGTGAGTTAGGTCCTAGCGGCGATGAGCAGTTCTTC. Its protein product is CAISELGPSGDEQFF.

The sample holds one count of this clone. This rearrangement joins TRBV4-1 to TRBJ1-5, with D tentatively TRBD1 (6 bases). Per germline, CDR1 MGHRA and CDR2 YSYEKL. This CDR3 comprises 13 residues. V lost 4 bases and J lost 5, with 9 bases in between. The CDR3 region has the DNA TGCGCCAGCAGCCGGACAGACGATCAGCCCCAGCATTTT. Its protein is CASSRTDDQPQHF.